This paragraph covers one T cell receptor (beta chain) sequence. The CDR3 runs 11 residues. Trimming cost V 7 bases and J 12 bases; bases outside gene matches: 8. CDR1 SQVTM and CDR2 ANQGSEA come from the germline V gene. These data belong to a study of long-term antiretroviral therapy in people with HIV. Survey-level immunoSEQ v3.0 assays were run. The method was immunoSEQ multiplex PCR; TCRdb's version includes in-frame clones alone and lacks a portion of them. This sample has some 29,000 clones; about nine tenths occur once, and the top ten carry around 9%. This sample comprised unsorted PBMCs, obtained 3.2 years before starting antiretroviral therapy. This chain joins TRBV29-1 and TRBJ2-3; 9 bases fit TRBD2. The receptor was derived from a man aged 50 to 60 with HIV. The CDR3 DNA sequence: TGCAGCGGCGAAGCGGGGGGTCCACAGTATTTT. It is translated as CSGEAGGPQYF.